The clone carrying this T cell receptor beta chain turned up a few times. Germline loops: CDR1 MNHEY, CDR2 SVGEGT. The CDR3 has 15 amino acids. J gave up 4 bases and V 4 bases, and 9 bases lay outside the gene matches. TCRdb's copy holds only in-frame clones and misses some; the assay was immunoSEQ multiplex PCR. The data contain over 60,000 clones, roughly 90% of them seen just once; the ten biggest clones take up around a sixth. The entry originates in a study of blood T cell repertoires in COVID-19. The specimen sequenced was peripheral blood. The chain employs TRBV6-2 or TRBV6-3 and TRBJ2-5, with 7 bases identical to TRBD2. This TCR was sampled from a woman aged 80 or over with active or convalescent COVID-19. CDR3 loop: CASSFGTTGRETQYF. CDR3 coding DNA: TGTGCCAGCAGTTTTGGGACTACGGGGCGAGAGACCCAGTACTTC.